Judged by abundance, the clone carrying this T cell receptor beta chain is medium-sized. This sample is part of a study of blood T cell repertoires in COVID-19. Study-wide context: From the United States, Italy and Spain came samples of acute and convalescent COVID-19.

Living in about two dozen US areas, the participants were between about 18 and 100 years of age. Either two negative PCRs, clearance, or symptom resolution qualified Cohort 3 donors as recovered. Original analysis: Reference gene primer amplification gave nucleated cell count estimates. Profiling relied on immunoSEQ multiplex PCR, and the TCRdb table lists in-frame clones only, not all of them. V, J and clone size reflect that table, while D and trimming were determined from the DNA. The table shows around 230,000 clones, with roughly 79% occurring only once. The CDR3 loop spans 14 amino acids. V trimming: 6 bases; J trimming: 4 bases; junction bases outside the gene matches: 5. Germline CDR1 is SGHAT and CDR2 is FQNNGV.

V is TRBV11-2 and J is TRBJ2-7; 11 nucleotides align to TRBD2. The sequenced material came from PBMCs or T cells enriched from blood (not recorded which). This sequence originates from a man aged 40-49 years who had recovered from COVID-19. The CDR3 sequence is CASRGTSGRYEQYF. The CDR3 DNA follows: TGTGCCAGCAGGGGCACTAGCGGGAGATACGAGCAGTACTTC.